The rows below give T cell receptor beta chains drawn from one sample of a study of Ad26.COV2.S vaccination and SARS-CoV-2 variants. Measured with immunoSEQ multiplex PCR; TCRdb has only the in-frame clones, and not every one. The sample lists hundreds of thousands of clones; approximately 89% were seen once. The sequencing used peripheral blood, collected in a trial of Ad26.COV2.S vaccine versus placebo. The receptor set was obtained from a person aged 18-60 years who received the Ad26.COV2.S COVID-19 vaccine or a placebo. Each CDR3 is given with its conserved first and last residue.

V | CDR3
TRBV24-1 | CATSDPRGYALNEQFF
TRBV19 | CASSIATGGSGANVLTF
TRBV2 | CASSGSGRETQYF
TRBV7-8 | CASSLDYRDRIRNEQFF
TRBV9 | CASSPHFGAGGAGELFF
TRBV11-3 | CASSLDSGDEQYF
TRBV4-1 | CASSPPGTRRPYEQYF
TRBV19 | CASSVAGGIYEQYF
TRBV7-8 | CASSSDGTDTQYF
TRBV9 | CASSPTGHRNTIYF
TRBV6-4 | CAMPGRCPLKLFF
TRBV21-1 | CASTRGPDSGNTIYF
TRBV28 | CASNLPQGYQPQHF
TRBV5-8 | CASSTQGNSPLHF
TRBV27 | CASRGRPLSYEQYF
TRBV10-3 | CAISEYAGRAYTQYF
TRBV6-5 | CASRPYRGRYGYTF
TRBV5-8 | CASSLRGTRIPQHF
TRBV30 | CAWDTSREAFF
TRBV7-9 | CASSTLGDNYNEQFF
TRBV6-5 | CASSWQADQPQHF
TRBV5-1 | CASSPNRGRVYGYTF
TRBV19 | CASSIRRQVDIQYF
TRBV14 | CASSQDVTLGYTF
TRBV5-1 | CASSVEAGNYNEQFF
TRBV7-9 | CASSFSTGEAEAFF
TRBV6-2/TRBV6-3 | CASSSRTGGNQPQHF
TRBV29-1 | CSVEDLAYGYTF
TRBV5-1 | CASSSQGRNTEAFF
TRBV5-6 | CASSSIQPGTQYF
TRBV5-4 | CASSFPGGDTQYF
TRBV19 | CASSLTGYAEAFF
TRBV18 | CASSPPGLSETQYF
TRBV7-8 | CASSSVVFWQGQTNEQFF
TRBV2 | CATTRTGGYGYTF
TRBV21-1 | CASRAQGGQPQHF
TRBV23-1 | CASNPPTGRNSNQPQHF
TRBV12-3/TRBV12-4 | CASSSTGNTIYF
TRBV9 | CASSVAPAAGELFF
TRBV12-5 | CASGLQGSPPWAEYEQYF
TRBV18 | CASSPPLAEETQYF
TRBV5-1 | CASSLVRTGSYEQYF
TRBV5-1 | CASSFSVRDITDTQYF
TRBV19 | CASETDGRSEAFF
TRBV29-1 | CSVKGTALIGYTF
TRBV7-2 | CASTQNRGGNEQFF
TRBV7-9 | CASSQQEKLFF
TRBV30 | CANSKVSRGGPRYEQYF
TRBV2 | CASIGGSSYNSPLHF
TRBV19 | CASTGTGILYGYTF
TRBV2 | CAFKDRMWASGGTPYNEQFF
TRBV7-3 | CASSLMSAANTGELFF
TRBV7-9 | CASSLGLGNQPQHF
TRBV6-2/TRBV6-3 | CASSRIQDTFPKLFF
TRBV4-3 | CASSQAGLAGDKEQFF
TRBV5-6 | CASVLFRGYGYTF
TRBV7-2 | CASSLRALTGGADTQYF
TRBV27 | CASSSLTGQESNQPQHF
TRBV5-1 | CASSFDTGGDGYTF
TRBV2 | CASSEAGRTEAFF